This passage covers 31 T cell receptor beta chains from one sample sequenced in a study of OX40 agonist ivuxolimab in advanced cancers. Sequencing was performed with immunoSEQ multiplex PCR; in TCRdb, only in-frame clones are kept and a portion is missing. The sample yields 70,000 to 80,000 clones, roughly 86% seen once. The sample here was CD4+ or CD8+ T cells sorted from blood, taken in a trial of the OX40 agonist ivuxolimab. The origin of the receptors is an adult with an advanced solid tumor such as melanoma, head and neck, liver or kidney cancer.

This sequence joins TRBV7-9 and TRBJ2-7; a possible D gene is TRBD2 (6 bases). Germline V gives CDR1 SEHNR, CDR2 FQNEAQ (reference sequence). Deletions cut 1 base from V and 8 bases from J, with 9 bases between. The CDR3 loop spans 12 amino acids. The CDR3: CASSLDRGKQYF. DNA of the CDR3: TGTGCCAGCAGCTTAGATCGGGGGAAGCAGTACTTC.

V is TRBV4-2 and J is TRBJ2-5; 11 bases align to TRBD2. The CDR3 extends over 15 amino acids. Germline CDR1 is LGHNA and CDR2 is YNFKEQ. The V and J ends lost 5 bases and 3 bases, in that order; junction bases with no gene match: 5. The CDR3 DNA sequence: TGTGCCAGCAGCTTGACTAGCGGGGTCGAAGAGACCCAGTACTTC. Amino acids: CASSLTSGVEETQYF.

The CDR3 loop is CASSDRGTIYF. CDR3 nucleotide sequence: TGTGCCAGCAGTGACAGGGGCACCATATATTTT. This chain links TRBV2 with TRBJ1-3; possibly TRBD1 for D (6 bases). Germline CDR1 and CDR2: SNHLY and FYNNEI. The CDR3 covers 11 residues. V shed 3 bases and J shed 9 bases, with 6 bases lying between them.

The chain is built from TRBV6-5 and TRBJ1-5; possible D gene TRBD1, 5 bases. From germline, CDR1 is MNHEY and CDR2 SVGAGI. The CDR3 consists of 14 residues. Trimming took 1 base from V and 5 from J, leaving 9 bases between them. The CDR3 region has the DNA TGTGCCAGCAGTTACTGGCAGGGTTATCAGCCCCAGCATTTT. Amino acids: CASSYWQGYQPQHF.

CDR3 sequence reads: CASSLGTGVYEQYF. CDR3 nucleotides: TGTGCCAGCAGTTTGGGGACAGGGGTCTACGAGCAGTACTTC. V gene TRBV6-5 combines with J gene TRBJ2-7, with 10 bases matching TRBD1. V trimming: 4 bases; J trimming: 3 bases; junction bases outside the gene matches: 3. This CDR3 comprises 14 residues. Germline CDR1 and CDR2: MNHEY and SVGAGI.

The genes are TRBV28 and TRBJ1-1; the D is unclear. Looked up from germline, CDR1 is MDHEN and CDR2 is SYDVKM. Trimming took off 2 bases at V and 7 bases at J, with 8 bases between the two ends. CDR3 length equals 12 residues. This chain's CDR3 is CASSLGQLEAFF. For the CDR3, the DNA is TGTGCCAGCAGTTTAGGGCAGCTTGAAGCTTTCTTT.

The V call is TRBV2, the J call TRBJ2-3, with D perhaps matching TRBD1 (5 bases). This CDR3 is 16 amino acids long. V was pared by 2 bases and J by 1 base, with 13 bases between. From germline, CDR1 is SNHLY and CDR2 FYNNEI. The DNA for the CDR3 is TGTGCCAGCAGTGAAAGGGCAGGGCGAGGCACAGATACGCAGTATTTT. Its translation is CASSERAGRGTDTQYF.

V gene TRBV11-2 combines with J gene TRBJ1-2; D might be TRBD1 (5 bases). Germline V gives CDR1 SGHAT, CDR2 FQNNGV. CDR3 length: 18 amino acids. The V end was cut by 1 base, the J end by 0 bases, with 18 bases between. CDR3 region: CASSLGYKGGETNYGYTF. The CDR3 DNA reads as TGTGCCAGCAGCTTAGGGTACAAGGGAGGGGAGACTAACTATGGCTACACCTTC.

The V and J genes are TRBV7-2 and TRBJ2-1; 12 positions match TRBD2. Germline V lookup: CDR1 SGHTA, CDR2 FQGNSA. The CDR3 spans 14 residues. The J segment lost 6 bases and the V segment lost 5 bases, leaving 2 bases of the junction unmatched. CDR3 loop: CASSMTSGSNEQFF. CDR3 DNA sequence: TGTGCCAGCAGCATGACTAGCGGGAGCAATGAGCAGTTCTTC.

The rearrangement joins TRBV18 to TRBJ1-3; the D is unclear. The CDR3 loop spans 14 amino acids. V lost 1 base, J lost 4 bases, and 8 bases lay in between. The V gene's germline CDR1 is KGHSH and CDR2 LQKENI. CDR3 DNA: TGTGCCAGCTCACCACAGTCGGACGGAAACACCATATATTTT. As protein: CASSPQSDGNTIYF.

The gene calls are TRBV11-3 and TRBJ2-5; no clear D. The DNA end lines up better with TRBJ2-7; the J call may be wrong. Per the germline V gene, CDR1 is SGHNT and CDR2 is YENEEA. The CDR3 runs 11 residues. Here the CDR3 reads CASSLDHEQYF. The CDR3 DNA reads as TGTGCCAGCAGCTTAGACCACGAGCAGTACTTC.

The CDR3 DNA reads TGTGCCAGCAGCTTAGGGGCGGGAGATACGCAGTATTTT. Translation: CASSLGAGDTQYF. The chain carries TRBV7-2 and TRBJ2-3; TRBD2 might be the D (5 bases). CDR1 SGHTA and CDR2 FQGNSA come from the germline V gene. With 1 base removed from V and 5 bases from J, the gap between germline ends came to 7 bases. This CDR3 is built from 13 residues.

The chain combines TRBV10-3 with TRBJ2-1, with 16 bases that match TRBD2. The CDR3 spans 17 residues. Germline V gene data show CDR1 as ENHRY and CDR2 as SYGVKD. The J segment lost 9 bases and the V segment lost 8 bases, leaving 13 bases of the junction unmatched. The CDR3 bases are TGTGCCATCGGGACTAGCGGGGGGGTTATTGTATCAGGTGAGCAGTTCTTC. Its protein product is CAIGTSGGVIVSGEQFF.

This chain joins TRBV7-3 and TRBJ2-3; D may be TRBD2 (6 bases). Germline V gene data show CDR1 as SGHTA and CDR2 as FQGTGA. CDR3 length equals 13 residues. Trimming took off 5 bases at V and 2 bases at J, with 8 bases between the two ends. The chain's CDR3 is CASSPGVTDTQYF. Here the CDR3 DNA reads TGTGCCAGCAGCCCGGGGGTCACAGATACGCAGTATTTT.

The rearrangement joins TRBV29-1 to TRBJ1-3; possible D gene TRBD1, 6 bases. The germline V gene encodes CDR1 SQVTM and CDR2 ANQGSEA. The V gene lost 0 bases and the J gene lost 4 bases, with 13 bases spanning the gap. This CDR3 comprises 15 residues. The CDR3 nucleotides read TGCAGCGTTGAAGATCCCCGGACAGCAGGAAACACCATATATTTT. Translating gives CSVEDPRTAGNTIYF.

There are a few counts of this clone. This same CDR3 is encoded by further DNA sequences in the sample. The chain recombines TRBV19 with TRBJ1-5; 9 bases align to TRBD1. The germline V gene encodes CDR1 LNHDA and CDR2 SQIVND (reference sequence). This CDR3 region has 16 residues. V lost 7 bases and J lost 3; bases outside the gene matches: 10. CDR3 in amino acids: CASMRGQGLYNQPQHF. The CDR3 coding sequence is TGTGCCAGTATGAGGGGACAGGGCCTATACAATCAGCCCCAGCATTTT.

The rearrangement uses TRBV6-1 and TRBJ2-7; 11 bases are shared with TRBD2. Per germline, CDR1 MNHNS and CDR2 SASEGT. The CDR3 runs 15 residues. V was pared by 5 bases and J by 2 bases, with 5 bases of the junction left unmatched. In nucleotides, the CDR3 is TGTGCCAGCAGTCTGGGGACTAGCGGACCCTACGAGCAGTACTTC. It yields the protein CASSLGTSGPYEQYF.

The rearrangement links TRBV5-4 to TRBJ2-1; no reliable D call. Trimming left V 0 bases short and J 7 bases short, with 11 bases between. The CDR3 is 14 residues long. Germline CDR1 SGHNT, CDR2 YYREEE (reference sequence). CDR3 DNA sequence: TGTGCCAGCAGCTTGGAGCCTAGGGTGAATGAGCAGTTCTTC. Residues: CASSLEPRVNEQFF.

The chain employs TRBV29-1 and TRBJ1-1, with a tentative D call TRBD1 (6 bases). CDR3 size: 14 residues. The germline CDR1 and CDR2 sequences are SQVTM and ANQGSEA. Trimming removed 5 bases at V and 5 bases at J, with 18 bases between. The CDR3: CSVKSGTPMTEAFF. Written as DNA, the CDR3 is TGCAGCGTTAAAAGCGGGACACCCATGACTGAAGCTTTCTTT.

J is TRBJ2-3 and V is TRBV19, with D perhaps matching TRBD2 (5 bases). CDR1 and CDR2 (germline): LNHDA, SQIVND (reference sequence). Trimming cost V 4 bases and J 0 bases, with 14 bases left between them. The CDR3 runs to 16 residues. The CDR3 region has the DNA TGTGCCAGTAGTAGGGCCAAGCGGCTTAGCACAGATACGCAGTATTTT. Its protein is CASSRAKRLSTDTQYF.

CDR3 loop: CASSLNPDGYTF. As DNA, the CDR3 is TGTGCCAGCAGTTTAAACCCCGATGGCTACACCTTC. This chain joins TRBV28 and TRBJ1-2; unclear D gene. The CDR3 extends over 12 amino acids. Germline values: CDR1 MDHEN, CDR2 SYDVKM. V was shortened by 2 bases and J by 6 bases, with 7 bases between the two germline ends.

The rearrangement links TRBV4-1 to TRBJ1-1; D might be TRBD1 (5 bases). CDR3 length: 15 amino acids. From germline, CDR1 is MGHRA and CDR2 YSYEKL. Between the trimmed V and J ends, which lost 3 bases and 1 base, there was a span of 12 bases. CDR3 sequence: CASSQAGFTNTEAFF. Here the CDR3 DNA reads TGCGCCAGCAGCCAGGCAGGGTTCACGAACACTGAAGCTTTCTTT.

The CDR3 nucleotides read TGTGCCATCAGGTCTAGCGGGGACGCAGATACGCAGTATTTT. Translated, it gives CAIRSSGDADTQYF. The rearrangement uses TRBV10-3 and TRBJ2-3; 9 bases agree with TRBD2. V shed 6 bases and J 4 bases; nucleotides not matched to a gene: 5. The CDR3 spans 14 residues. Germline CDR1 and CDR2: ENHRY and SYGVKD.

This clone has only one observation. The chain has TRBV5-1 and TRBJ2-1; 9 bases line up with TRBD2. The CDR3 is 15 residues long. V was clipped by 0 bases and J by 9 bases; unmatched bases: 7. Germline V gene lookup returns CDR1 SGHRS and CDR2 YFSETQ. CDR3 DNA: TGCGCCAGCAGCTTGGTTAGCGGGAGCGATAGTGAGCAGTTCTTC. Amino acid sequence: CASSLVSGSDSEQFF.

The sample holds a few counts of this clone. The DNA of the CDR3 is TGTGCCAGAGGCAATCAGCCCCAGCATTTT. Its protein is CARGNQPQHF. The V and J genes are TRBV6-9 and TRBJ1-5; D unresolved. With 9 bases removed from V and 2 bases from J, the gap between germline ends came to 2 bases. CDR1 and CDR2 from the germline V gene are MNHGY and SVAAGI. The length of the CDR3 is 10 residues.

The CDR3 region has the DNA TGTGCCAGCAGCTTGCCCCCAGCGGGGGTAGCAGATACGCAGTATTTT. Translating it yields CASSLPPAGVADTQYF. The chain is built from TRBV5-4 and TRBJ2-3; TRBD2 agrees at 8 bases. V lost 1 base and J lost 4; bases outside the gene matches: 8. The CDR3 has 16 residues. Germline values: CDR1 SGHNT, CDR2 YYREEE (reference sequence).

This CDR3 is CAWSRTSGSNEQFF. In DNA, the CDR3 is TGTGCCTGGAGCCGGACTAGCGGGAGCAATGAGCAGTTCTTC. The chain carries TRBV30 and TRBJ2-1; 13 nucleotides agree with TRBD2. The V segment lost 3 bases and the J segment 6 bases; nucleotides outside the gene matches: 2. The CDR3 extends over 14 amino acids. Germline V lookup: CDR1 GTSNPN, CDR2 SVGIG (reference sequence).

This chain connects TRBV14 to TRBJ2-2; tentatively, D is TRBD2 (5 bases). V was shortened by 4 bases and J by 4 bases, with 7 bases between the two germline ends. Germline assignment: CDR1 SGHDN and CDR2 FVKESK. CDR3 length: 13 residues. The CDR3 nucleotides are TGTGCCAGCAGCCTGCGGGTCACCGGGGAGCTGTTTTTT. As protein: CASSLRVTGELFF.

The rearrangement links TRBV27 to TRBJ2-7; maybe TRBD1 (6 bases). The CDR3 has 16 amino acids. The V and J ends lost 5 bases and 6 bases respectively, with 23 bases between them. CDR1 is MNHEY, CDR2 SMNVEV, per germline (reference sequence). CDR3 sequence: CASSPHKYRTVGEQYF. The CDR3 DNA reads TGTGCCAGCAGTCCCCACAAATATAGGACAGTGGGCGAGCAGTACTTC.

The chain employs TRBV9 and TRBJ2-5; D gene uncertain. V was trimmed by 0 bases and J by 1 base, leaving 10 bases between them. The CDR3 runs 15 residues. The germline V gene has CDR1 SGDLS and CDR2 YYNGEE. As DNA, the CDR3 is TGTGCCAGCAGCGTAGGCCCCCCGGCCCAAGAGACCCAGTACTTC. This codes for CASSVGPPAQETQYF. Full variable domain (missing parts from reference TRBV9 and TRBJ2-5): DSGVTQTPKHLITATGQRVTLRCSPRSGDLSVYWYQQSLDQGLQFLIQYYNGEERAKGNILERFSAQQFPDLHSELNLSSLELGDSALYFCASSVGPPAQETQYFGPGTRLLVL.

This sequence joins TRBV27 and TRBJ1-1; no firm D call. Trimming pared 5 bases from V and 13 bases from J, leaving 17 bases between. Germline V gene data show CDR1 as MNHEY and CDR2 as SMNVEV (reference sequence). The CDR3 consists of 12 residues. CDR3 sequence reads: CASSRTTGKVFF. In DNA, the CDR3 is TGTGCCAGCAGTCGAACCACCGGAAAGGTTTTCTTT.